This entry features one TCR beta chain sequence. These data originate in a study of CD8 T cells in ankylosing spondylitis. This CDR3 spans 14 amino acids. V was shortened by 0 bases and J by 0 bases, with 7 bases between the two germline ends. The germline V gene has CDR1 SGDLS and CDR2 YYNGEE. TCRdb itself ran the 5' RACE reads through MiXCR, one entry per CDR3 protein. This table has 25,000 to 35,000 distinct CDR3 sequences, 5.3% appearing once. Sequencing was performed on blood, either unsorted or a sorted T cell fraction (not recorded which). V usage is TRBV9 and J usage is TRBJ2-7; no reliable D call. This TCR came from a female donor with ankylosing spondylitis or in good health (not recorded which). The CDR3 DNA reads TGTGCCAGCAGCGTAGAGCACACCTCCTACGAGCAGTACTTC. Protein product: CASSVEHTSYEQYF.